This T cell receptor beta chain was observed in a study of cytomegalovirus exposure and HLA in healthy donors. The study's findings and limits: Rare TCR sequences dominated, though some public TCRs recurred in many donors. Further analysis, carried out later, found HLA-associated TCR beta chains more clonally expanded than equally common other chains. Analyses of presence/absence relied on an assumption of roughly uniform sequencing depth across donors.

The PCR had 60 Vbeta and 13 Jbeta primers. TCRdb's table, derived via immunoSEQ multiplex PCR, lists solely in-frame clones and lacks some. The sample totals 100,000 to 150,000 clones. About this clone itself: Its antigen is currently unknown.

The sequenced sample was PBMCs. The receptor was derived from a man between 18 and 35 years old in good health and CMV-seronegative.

The CDR3 reads CASSPADRAHEQYF. The CDR3, as DNA: TGTGCCAGCAGCCCGGCGGACAGAGCCCACGAGCAGTACTTC. The genes are TRBV5-4 and TRBJ2-7, with D possibly TRBD1 on 6 matching bases. The CDR3 contains 14 residues. Germline assignment: CDR1 SGHNT and CDR2 YYREEE (reference sequence). V was cut by 4 bases and J by 5 bases, with 16 bases left in between.